These T cell receptor beta chains were read from a single sample in a study of beta chain features in type 1 diabetes. Clones were read by immunoSEQ multiplex PCR, and TCRdb kept only the in-frame ones, dropping some. Altogether a few hundred thousand clones are present, roughly 9.8% being singletons, with the ten largest covering about 0.6%. Sample: central memory CD4+ T cells from blood. The receptor source for this set is a man between 25 and 39 years old with type 1 diabetes. Each CDR3 is given with its conserved first and last residue. The D gene is left open where the match is weak. Clone size is stated in some rows and not others, as once, few, many or a class when expanded.

TRBV6-5	TRBJ2-6	TRBD1	15	-	TGTGCCAGCAGGCCAGGGGGCGGTGGGGCCAACGTCCTGACTTTC	CASRPGGGGANVLTF
TRBV5-6	TRBJ2-4	TRBD1	13	many	TGTGCCAGCAGCTTATGGACAGGGAACATTCAGTACTTC	CASSLWTGNIQYF
TRBV5-4	TRBJ2-7	TRBD1	15	few	TGTGCCAGCAGCCGTACAGGGGGACTCTCCTACGAGCAGTACTTC	CASSRTGGLSYEQYF
TRBV27	TRBJ1-1	-	14	-	TGTGCCAGCAGTTTATTAGGGGGTGGCACTGAAGCTTTCTTT	CASSLLGGGTEAFF
TRBV4-1	TRBJ2-7	-	15	few	TGCGCCAGCAGCCGGGGGGCGGGAGCTCTCTACGAGCAGTACTTC	CASSRGAGALYEQYF
TRBV10-2	TRBJ2-6	-	15	-	TGCGCCAGCAGTGAAGGCCTCTCTGGGGCCAACGTCCTGACTTTC	CASSEGLSGANVLTF
TRBV10-3	TRBJ1-5	TRBD1	14	-	TGTGCCATCAGTTCGACAGGGACCAATCAGCCCCAGCATTTT	CAISSTGTNQPQHF
TRBV7-8	TRBJ2-4	TRBD2	15	few	TGTGCCAGCAGCGAGACTAGCGGGACGATAAACATTCAGTACTTC	CASSETSGTINIQYF
TRBV29-1	TRBJ1-5	-	13	-	TGCAGCGTTGAGGTCAGCAACAATCAGCCCCAGCATTTT	CSVEVSNNQPQHF
TRBV15	TRBJ2-3	TRBD2	17	-	TGTGCCACCAGCAGGCGAGGGACTACCTCGGGCACAGATACGCAGTATTTT	CATSRRGTTSGTDTQYF
TRBV30	TRBJ2-4	-	14	-	TGTGCCTGGAGTGTAGCCGGGGGGCAAAACATTCAGTACTTC	CAWSVAGGQNIQYF
TRBV7-7	TRBJ2-1	TRBD2	16	few	TGTGCCAGCAGTCCTAGCGGGAGTCTATCCTACAATGAGCAGTTCTTC	CASSPSGSLSYNEQFF
TRBV9	TRBJ2-1	-	13	few	TGTGCCAGCAGTTCCCAGGGTAACAATGAGCAGTTCTTC	CASSSQGNNEQFF
TRBV7-9	TRBJ1-6	-	15	few	TGTGCCAGCAGCTTCGTGGAAACAGCCAATTCACCCCTCCACTTT	CASSFVETANSPLHF
TRBV7-9	TRBJ2-5	-	13	few	TGTGCCAGCAGCCACTCAACGGTGAAGACCCAGTACTTC	CASSHSTVKTQYF
TRBV7-3	TRBJ2-7	-	12	many	TGTGCTAGGGGGTTAGCAACCTACGAGCAGTACTTC	CARGLATYEQYF
TRBV5-1	TRBJ1-3	TRBD1	13	-	TGCGCCAGCAGCTGGGACAGGGGAGACACCATATATTTT	CASSWDRGDTIYF
TRBV6-5	TRBJ2-3	TRBD2	15	-	TGTGCCAGCAGAAGCGGGAGGACCGTTGGAGATACGCAGTATTTT	CASRSGRTVGDTQYF
TRBV6-1	TRBJ1-1	-	13	many	TGTGCCAGCAGTCGTTCGGGAAGCACTGAAGCTTTCTTT	CASSRSGSTEAFF
TRBV4-1	TRBJ1-4	-	17	few	TGCGCCAGCAGCCATCCTTTGGAAGGGCAGGACTTTGAAAAACTGTTTTTT	CASSHPLEGQDFEKLFF
TRBV11-2	TRBJ2-5	TRBD2	14	few	TGTGCCAGCAGCTTAGAACCGGGACTAGCCACCCAGTACTTC	CASSLEPGLATQYF
TRBV7-2	TRBJ1-3	-	13	-	TGTGCCAGCAGTACAGACCCTGGAAACACCATATATTTT	CASSTDPGNTIYF
TRBV11-1	TRBJ2-3	-	14	few	TGTGCCAGCAGCTTTAAAGAAGTTTCCGCTACGCAGTATTTT	CASSFKEVSATQYF
TRBV27	TRBJ1-2	-	17	few	TGTGCCAGCCCAGGGTCACCCTGCTACACGGGGTTCTATGGCTACACCTTC	CASPGSPCYTGFYGYTF
TRBV28	TRBJ2-4	TRBD1	14	many	TGTGCCAGCAGTTCACCGGGACAGGCCGCCATTCAGTACTTC	CASSSPGQAAIQYF
TRBV11-2	TRBJ2-7	-	15	few	TGTGCCAGCAGCCAATCACTTGTGGGGCTCTACGAGCAGTACTTC	CASSQSLVGLYEQYF
TRBV15	TRBJ2-7	TRBD1	16	few	TGTGCCACCAGCAGAGATGCCGGGACAGGGGCCCACGAGCAGTACTTC	CATSRDAGTGAHEQYF
TRBV6-5	TRBJ1-2	TRBD1	15	few	TGTGCCAGCAGTCTACCGGGACAGGGGGCGAATGGCTACACCTTC	CASSLPGQGANGYTF
TRBV7-9	TRBJ2-7	TRBD1	13	few	TGTGCCAGCAGCCGACAGGGGATCCACGAGCAGTACTTC	CASSRQGIHEQYF
TRBV11-2	TRBJ2-1	-	16	few	TGTGCCAGCAGCCCCAGGGTGGACAACTTGTATGATGAGCAGTTCTTC	CASSPRVDNLYDEQFF
TRBV11-3	TRBJ2-1	TRBD2	15	few	TGTGCCAGCAGCTTCCAGCGGGAGGCCTACAATGAGCAGTTCTTC	CASSFQREAYNEQFF
TRBV2	TRBJ1-2	-	13	few	TGTGCCAGCAGGGAGGAACAGGGCCAAGGCTACACCTTC	CASREEQGQGYTF